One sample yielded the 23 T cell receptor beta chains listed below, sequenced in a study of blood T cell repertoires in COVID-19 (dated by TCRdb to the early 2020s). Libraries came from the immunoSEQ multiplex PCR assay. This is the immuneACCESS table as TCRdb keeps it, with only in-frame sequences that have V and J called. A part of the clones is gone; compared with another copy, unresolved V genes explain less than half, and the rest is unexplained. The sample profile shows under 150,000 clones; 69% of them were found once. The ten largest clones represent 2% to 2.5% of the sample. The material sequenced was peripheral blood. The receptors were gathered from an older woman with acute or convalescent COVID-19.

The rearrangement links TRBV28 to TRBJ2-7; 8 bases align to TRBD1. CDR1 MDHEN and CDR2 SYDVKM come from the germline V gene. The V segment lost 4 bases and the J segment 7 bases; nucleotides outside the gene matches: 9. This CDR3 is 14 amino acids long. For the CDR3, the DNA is TGTGCCAGCAGTTCAGGGGGCTACAGGGGGGAGCAGTACTTC. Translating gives CASSSGGYRGEQYF.

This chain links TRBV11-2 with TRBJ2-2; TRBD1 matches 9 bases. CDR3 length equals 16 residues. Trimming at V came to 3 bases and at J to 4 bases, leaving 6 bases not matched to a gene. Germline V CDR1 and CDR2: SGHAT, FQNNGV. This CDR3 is CASSLLVGQGTGELFF. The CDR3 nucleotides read TGTGCCAGCAGCTTGTTAGTGGGACAGGGCACCGGGGAGCTGTTTTTT.

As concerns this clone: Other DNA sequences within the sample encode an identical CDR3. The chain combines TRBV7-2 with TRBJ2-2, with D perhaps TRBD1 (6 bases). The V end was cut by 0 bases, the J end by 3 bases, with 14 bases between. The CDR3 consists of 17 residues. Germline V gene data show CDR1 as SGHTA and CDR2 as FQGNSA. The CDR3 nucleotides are TGTGCCAGCAGCTTAGCACGAGGGGGTATCGACACCGGGGAGCTGTTTTTT. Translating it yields CASSLARGGIDTGELFF.

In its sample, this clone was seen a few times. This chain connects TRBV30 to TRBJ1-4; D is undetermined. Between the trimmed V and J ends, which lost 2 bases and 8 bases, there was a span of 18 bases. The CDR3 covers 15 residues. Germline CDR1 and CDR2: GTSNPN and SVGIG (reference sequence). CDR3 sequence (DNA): TGTGCCTGGAGTCCAAGGGAGGCCCTCGGGGAAAAACTGTTTTTT. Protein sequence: CAWSPREALGEKLFF.

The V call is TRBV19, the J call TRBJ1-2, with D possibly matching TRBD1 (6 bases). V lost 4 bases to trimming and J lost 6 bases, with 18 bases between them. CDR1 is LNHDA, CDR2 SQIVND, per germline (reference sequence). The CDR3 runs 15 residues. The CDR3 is CASSRLRGYGDGYTF. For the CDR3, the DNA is TGTGCCAGTAGTAGACTCAGGGGATATGGCGATGGCTACACCTTC.

The CDR3 protein is CASSTQGGQPQHF. CDR3 nucleotides: TGTGCCAGCAGCACACAGGGCGGACAGCCCCAGCATTTT. The V gene is TRBV6-5, the J gene TRBJ1-5, with D maybe TRBD1 (6 bases). Germline CDR1 MNHEY, CDR2 SVGAGI. This CDR3 has 13 amino acids. V shed 6 bases and J shed 7 bases, with 13 bases lying between them.

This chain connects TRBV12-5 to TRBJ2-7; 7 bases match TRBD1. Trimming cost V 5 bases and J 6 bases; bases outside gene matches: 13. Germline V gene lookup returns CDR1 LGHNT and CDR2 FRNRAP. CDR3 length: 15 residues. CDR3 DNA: TGTGCTAGTGGTCCCTCGGACAGGCCATGGGGCGAGCAGTACTTC. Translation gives CASGPSDRPWGEQYF. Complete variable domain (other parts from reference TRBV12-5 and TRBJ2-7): DARVTQTPRHKVTEMGQEVTMRCQPILGHNTVFWYRQTMMQGLELLAYFRNRAPLDDSGMPKDRFSAEMPDATLATLKIQPSEPRDSAVYFCASGPSDRPWGEQYFGPGTRLTVT.

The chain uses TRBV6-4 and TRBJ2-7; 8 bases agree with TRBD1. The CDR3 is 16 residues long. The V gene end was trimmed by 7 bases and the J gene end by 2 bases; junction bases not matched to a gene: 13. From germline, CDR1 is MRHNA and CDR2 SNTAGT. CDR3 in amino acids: CASTTEGDRSAYEQYF. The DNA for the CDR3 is TGTGCCAGCACCACAGAGGGGGACAGGTCGGCCTACGAGCAGTACTTC.

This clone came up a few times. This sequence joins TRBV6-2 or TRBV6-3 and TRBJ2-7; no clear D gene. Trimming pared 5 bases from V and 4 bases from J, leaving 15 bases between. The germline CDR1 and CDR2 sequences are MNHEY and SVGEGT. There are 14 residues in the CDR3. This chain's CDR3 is CASSPPVLSYEQYF. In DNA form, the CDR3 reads TGTGCCAGCAGTCCCCCGGTTTTGAGTTACGAGCAGTACTTC.

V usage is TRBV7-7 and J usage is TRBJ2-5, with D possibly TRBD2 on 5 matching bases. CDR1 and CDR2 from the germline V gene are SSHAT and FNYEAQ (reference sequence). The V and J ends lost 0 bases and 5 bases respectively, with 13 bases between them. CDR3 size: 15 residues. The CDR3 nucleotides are TGTGCCAGCAGCTTAGCCCCGGGGTCCGTCGAGACCCAGTACTTC. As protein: CASSLAPGSVETQYF.

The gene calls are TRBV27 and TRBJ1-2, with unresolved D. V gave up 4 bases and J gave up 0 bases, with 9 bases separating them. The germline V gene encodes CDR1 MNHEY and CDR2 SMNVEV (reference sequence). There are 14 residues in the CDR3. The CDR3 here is CASSSGGANYGYTF. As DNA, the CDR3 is TGTGCCAGCAGTTCGGGAGGAGCTAACTATGGCTACACCTTC.

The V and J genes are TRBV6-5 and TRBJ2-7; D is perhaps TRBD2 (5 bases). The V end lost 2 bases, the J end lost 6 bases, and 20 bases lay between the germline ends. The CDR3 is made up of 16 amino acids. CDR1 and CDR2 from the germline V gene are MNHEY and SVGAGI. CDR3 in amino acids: CASSYRVRTVALEQYF. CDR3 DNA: TGTGCCAGCAGTTACCGAGTAAGGACCGTAGCGCTCGAGCAGTACTTC.

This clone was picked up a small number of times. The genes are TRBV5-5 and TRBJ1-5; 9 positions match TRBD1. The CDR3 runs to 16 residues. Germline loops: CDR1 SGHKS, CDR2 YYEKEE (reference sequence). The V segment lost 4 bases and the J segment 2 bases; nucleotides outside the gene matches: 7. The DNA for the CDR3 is TGTGCCAGCAGCGCAGGACAGGGGCTCGGCAATCAGCCCCAGCATTTT. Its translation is CASSAGQGLGNQPQHF. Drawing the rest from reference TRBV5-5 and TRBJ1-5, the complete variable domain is DAGVTQSPTHLIKTRGQQVTLRCSPISGHKSVSWYQQVLGQGPQFIFQYYEKEERGRGNFPDRFSARQFPNYSSELNVNALLLGDSALYLCASSAGQGLGNQPQHFGDGTRLSIL.

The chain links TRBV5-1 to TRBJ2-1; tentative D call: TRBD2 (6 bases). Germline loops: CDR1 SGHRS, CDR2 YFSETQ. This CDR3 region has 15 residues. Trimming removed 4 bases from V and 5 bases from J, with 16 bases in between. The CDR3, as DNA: TGCGCCAGCAGCCCCCAGACGGGAGAAAACAATGAGCAGTTCTTC. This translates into CASSPQTGENNEQFF.

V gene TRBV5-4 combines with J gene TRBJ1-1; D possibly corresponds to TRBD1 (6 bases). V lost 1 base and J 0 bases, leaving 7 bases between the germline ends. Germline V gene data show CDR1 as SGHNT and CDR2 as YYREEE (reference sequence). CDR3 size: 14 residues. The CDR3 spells CASSLQGMNTEAFF. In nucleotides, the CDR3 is TGTGCCAGCAGCTTGCAGGGGATGAACACTGAAGCTTTCTTT. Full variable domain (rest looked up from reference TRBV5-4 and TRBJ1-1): ETGVTQSPTHLIKTRGQQVTLRCSSQSGHNTVSWYQQALGQGPQFIFQYYREEENGRGNFPPRFSGLQFPNYSSELNVNALELDDSALYLCASSLQGMNTEAFFGQGTRLTVV.

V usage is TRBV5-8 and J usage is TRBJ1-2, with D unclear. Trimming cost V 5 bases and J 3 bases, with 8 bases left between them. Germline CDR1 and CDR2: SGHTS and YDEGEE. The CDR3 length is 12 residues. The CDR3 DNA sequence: TGTGCCAGCAGGGCGGGTGACTATGGCTACACCTTC. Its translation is CASRAGDYGYTF.

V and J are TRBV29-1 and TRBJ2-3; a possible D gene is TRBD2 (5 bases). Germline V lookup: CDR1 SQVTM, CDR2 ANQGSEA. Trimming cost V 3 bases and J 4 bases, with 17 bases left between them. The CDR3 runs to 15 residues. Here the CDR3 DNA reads TGCAGCGTTGATGATGGAGGAGGTAGAGCAGATACGCAGTATTTT. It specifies CSVDDGGGRADTQYF.

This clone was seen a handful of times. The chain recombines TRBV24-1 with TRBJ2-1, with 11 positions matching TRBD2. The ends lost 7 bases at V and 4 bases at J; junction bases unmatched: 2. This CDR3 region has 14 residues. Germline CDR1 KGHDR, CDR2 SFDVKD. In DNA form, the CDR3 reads TGTGCCACCAGGGGACTAGCGGATTACAATGAGCAGTTCTTC. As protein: CATRGLADYNEQFF.

The CDR3 reads CASSDKRERSYEQYF. The DNA for the CDR3 is TGTGCCAGCTCAGATAAGCGGGAACGTTCCTACGAGCAGTACTTC. This sequence joins TRBV18 and TRBJ2-7, with 7 bases lining up with TRBD2. This CDR3 region has 15 residues. The ends lost 5 bases at V and 1 base at J; junction bases unmatched: 8. The V gene's germline CDR1 is KGHSH and CDR2 LQKENI.

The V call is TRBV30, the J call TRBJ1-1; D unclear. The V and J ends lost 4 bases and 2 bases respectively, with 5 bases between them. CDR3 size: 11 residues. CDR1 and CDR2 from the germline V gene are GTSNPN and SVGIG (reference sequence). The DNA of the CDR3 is TGTGCCTGGACCGTAAACACTGAAGCTTTCTTT. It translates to CAWTVNTEAFF.

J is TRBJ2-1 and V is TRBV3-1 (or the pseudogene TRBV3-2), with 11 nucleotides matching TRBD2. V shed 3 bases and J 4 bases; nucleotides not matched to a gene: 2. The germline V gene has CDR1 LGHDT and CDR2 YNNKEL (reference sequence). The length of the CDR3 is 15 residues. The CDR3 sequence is CASSHIAGGYNEQFF. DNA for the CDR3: TGTGCCAGCAGCCATATAGCGGGAGGGTACAATGAGCAGTTCTTC.

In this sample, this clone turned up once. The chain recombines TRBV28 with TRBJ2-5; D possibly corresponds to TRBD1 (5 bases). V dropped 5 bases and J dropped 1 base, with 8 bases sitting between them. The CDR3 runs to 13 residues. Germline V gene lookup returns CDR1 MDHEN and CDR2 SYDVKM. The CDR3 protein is CASSGDSQETQYF. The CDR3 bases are TGTGCCAGCAGTGGCGACAGCCAAGAGACCCAGTACTTC.

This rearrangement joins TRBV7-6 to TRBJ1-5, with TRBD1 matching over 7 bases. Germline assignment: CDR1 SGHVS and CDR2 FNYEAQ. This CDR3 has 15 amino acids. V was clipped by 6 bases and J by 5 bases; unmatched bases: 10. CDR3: CASSRNRGGDQPQHF. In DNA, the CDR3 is TGTGCCAGCAGTCGGAACAGGGGTGGCGATCAGCCCCAGCATTTT. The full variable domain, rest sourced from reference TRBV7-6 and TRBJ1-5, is GAGVSQSPRYKVTKRGQDVALRCDPISGHVSLYWYRQALGQGPEFLTYFNYEAQQDKSGLPNDRFSAERPEGSISTLTIQRTEQRDSAMYRCASSRNRGGDQPQHFGDGTRLSIL.